These 29 T cell receptor beta chains were all obtained from the same sample, sequenced in a study of blood T cell repertoires in COVID-19. Assay used: immunoSEQ multiplex PCR; TCRdb lists only in-frame clones, some missing. The sample lists 200,000 to 250,000 clones; just over 90% were seen once. Sequencing was carried out using peripheral blood. The receptors were gathered from a man younger than 45 with acute or convalescent COVID-19.

The gene calls are TRBV6-5 and TRBJ1-4; 11 positions agree with TRBD1. The CDR3 consists of 16 residues. Germline V CDR1 and CDR2: MNHEY, SVGAGI. V shed 2 bases, J shed 8 bases, and the junction held 7 bases outside the gene matches. The CDR3 region is CASSYAPGQGGEKLFF. In nucleotides, the CDR3 is TGTGCCAGCAGTTACGCCCCGGGACAGGGGGGGGAAAAACTGTTTTTT.

The V call is TRBV27, the J call TRBJ1-1, with D unclear. The CDR3 totals 13 residues. V was clipped by 4 bases and J by 2 bases, with 8 bases between them. CDR1 MNHEY and CDR2 SMNVEV come from the germline V gene (reference sequence). CDR3 loop: CASSSTRNTEAFF. The CDR3 DNA reads as TGTGCCAGCAGTTCCACGCGAAACACTGAAGCTTTCTTT.

V is TRBV6-5 and J is TRBJ1-2; 7 nucleotides align to TRBD1. CDR3 size: 11 residues. Trimming removed 8 bases from V and 4 bases from J; junction bases left unmatched: 1. CDR1 and CDR2 (germline): MNHEY, SVGAGI. The CDR3 DNA is TGTGCCAGCGGGACAGCCTATGGCTACACCTTC. Its protein is CASGTAYGYTF.

V and J are TRBV18 and TRBJ1-1; 7 nucleotides agree with TRBD1. Germline values: CDR1 KGHSH, CDR2 LQKENI. After removal of 3 bases from V and 1 base from J, the junction contained 8 bases not matched to a gene. CDR3 length: 16 residues. CDR3 amino acids: CASSPNTGTANTEAFF. Here the CDR3 DNA reads TGTGCCAGCTCACCCAATACCGGGACAGCGAACACTGAAGCTTTCTTT.

This CDR3 reads CASSQIDRVHEQYF. In nucleotides, the CDR3 is TGTGCCAGCAGCCAGATAGACAGGGTCCACGAGCAGTACTTC. J is TRBJ2-7 and V is TRBV3-1 (or the pseudogene TRBV3-2); 7 nucleotides align to TRBD1. The junction had 7 bases not matched to a gene; V was cut back by 3 bases and J by 5 bases. The germline V gene has CDR1 LGHDT and CDR2 YNNKEL (reference sequence). CDR3 length equals 14 residues.

The V and J genes are TRBV28 and TRBJ1-2; D is uncertain. CDR3 length equals 14 residues. Germline V gene data show CDR1 as MDHEN and CDR2 as SYDVKM. V was cut by 1 base and J by 4 bases, with 10 bases left in between. The CDR3 sequence is CASSLSLGSYGYTF. DNA for the CDR3: TGTGCCAGCAGTTTATCCCTAGGATCCTATGGCTACACCTTC.

The rearrangement links TRBV28 to TRBJ1-2; D is unresolved. Germline V CDR1 and CDR2: MDHEN, SYDVKM. V shed 5 bases and J shed 8 bases, with 12 bases lying between them. This CDR3 has 12 residues. In DNA, the CDR3 is TGTGCCAGCAGTCTTAACCTCCAGGGCTACACCTTC. It specifies CASSLNLQGYTF.

This clone turned up a few times. V and J are TRBV29-1 and TRBJ2-7; D is possibly TRBD2 (7 bases). Germline V gene data show CDR1 as SQVTM and CDR2 as ANQGSEA. Trimming removed 7 bases from V and 2 bases from J, with 18 bases in between. This CDR3 comprises 14 residues. CDR3 sequence (DNA): TGCAGCGGTAAAGGGGGGGCTGGGCCCTACGAGCAGTACTTC. This encodes CSGKGGAGPYEQYF.

CDR3 sequence (DNA): TGTGCCAGCTCACAACAGGGCAATGAGCAGTTCTTC. Its translation: CASSQQGNEQFF. The chain is built from TRBV18 and TRBJ2-1, with D perhaps matching TRBD1 (6 bases). The V end was cut by 4 bases, the J end by 6 bases, with 7 bases between. The CDR3 sequence is 12 residues long. From germline, CDR1 is KGHSH and CDR2 LQKENI.

This clone was seen just once. The gene calls are TRBV29-1 and TRBJ1-5; D unclear. This CDR3 is 10 amino acids long. The V gene lost 4 bases and the J gene lost 5 bases, with 3 bases spanning the gap. Germline CDR1 is SQVTM and CDR2 is ANQGSEA. In DNA, the CDR3 is TGCAGCGTTGGAGATCAGCCCCAGCATTTT. It is translated as CSVGDQPQHF.

This rearrangement joins TRBV18 to TRBJ2-5; the match to TRBD1 covers 7 bases. Trimming at V came to 4 bases and at J to 1 base, leaving 6 bases not matched to a gene. Germline V lookup: CDR1 KGHSH, CDR2 LQKENI. This CDR3 region has 15 residues. The CDR3 region has the DNA TGTGCCAGCTCACGAGCGACAGGGATCCAAGAGACCCAGTACTTC. Its protein is CASSRATGIQETQYF.

The chain uses TRBV18 and TRBJ1-6, with 7 bases aligning to TRBD1. This CDR3 is 17 amino acids long. Germline V gene sequence: CDR1 KGHSH, CDR2 LQKENI. The ends lost 4 bases at V and 7 bases at J; junction bases unmatched: 13. CDR3 amino acids: CASSLGQALPDNSPLHF. For the CDR3, the DNA is TGTGCCAGCTCACTCGGACAGGCGCTCCCCGACAATTCACCCCTCCACTTT. Full variable domain (rest looked up from reference TRBV18 and TRBJ1-6): NAGVMQNPRHLVRRRGQEARLRCSPMKGHSHVYWYRQLPEEGLKFMVYLQKENIIDESGMPKERFSAEFPKEGPSILRIQQVVRGDSAAYFCASSLGQALPDNSPLHFGNGTRLTVT.

This sequence joins TRBV19 and TRBJ2-7; 11 positions match TRBD1. Per the germline V gene, CDR1 is LNHDA and CDR2 is SQIVND (reference sequence). The junction had 4 bases not matched to a gene; V was cut back by 3 bases and J by 3 bases. This CDR3 contains 15 residues. The CDR3: CASSIGQGAGYEQYF. Written as DNA, the CDR3 is TGTGCCAGTAGTATCGGACAGGGGGCGGGCTACGAGCAGTACTTC.

The chain combines TRBV4-2 with TRBJ2-1; D not certain. V lost 4 bases and J 0 bases, leaving 16 bases between the germline ends. Germline CDR1 reads LGHNA; CDR2 reads YNFKEQ. The CDR3 runs 17 residues. The CDR3 protein is CASSRLEPQPSYNEQFF. In DNA form, the CDR3 reads TGTGCCAGCAGCCGACTGGAACCCCAGCCCTCCTACAATGAGCAGTTCTTC.

The V and J genes are TRBV5-1 and TRBJ2-1, with D tentatively TRBD2 (5 bases). The CDR3 consists of 14 residues. In germline, CDR1 is SGHRS, CDR2 YFSETQ. Deletions cut 2 bases from V and 9 bases from J, with 15 bases between. CDR3 bases: TGCGCCAGCAGCTTCGGGCAGGCTGAGGGTGAGCAGTTCTTC. It is translated as CASSFGQAEGEQFF.

CDR3 residues: CASSKSRTLPNTEAFF. DNA for the CDR3: TGTGCCAGCAGCAAATCCCGGACACTCCCGAACACTGAAGCTTTCTTT. The rearrangement links TRBV21-1 to TRBJ1-1; TRBD1 was called by the table and not checked on the DNA. TRBV21-1 is reported as a pseudogene. The CDR3 extends over 16 amino acids.

The chain joins TRBV12-3 or TRBV12-4 to TRBJ2-1; no definite D call. V lost 4 bases, J lost 5 bases, and 3 bases lay in between. CDR3 length: 11 residues. CDR3 loop: CASSSHNEQFF. The CDR3 nucleotides read TGTGCCAGCAGTTCTCACAATGAGCAGTTCTTC.

The J gene is TRBJ1-2, the V gene TRBV5-4, with TRBD1 as a possible D gene (6 bases). The germline V and J ends were trimmed by 0 bases and 7 bases, with 10 bases remaining between them. This CDR3 contains 13 residues. Germline V gene data show CDR1 as SGHNT and CDR2 as YYREEE (reference sequence). The CDR3 nucleotides are TGTGCCAGCAGCTTGGCAGGGGCGCCTGGCTACACCTTC. Translated, it gives CASSLAGAPGYTF.

The genes are TRBV30 and TRBJ2-2, with D possibly being TRBD1 (5 bases). V was pared by 3 bases and J by 1 base, with 9 bases between. Germline values: CDR1 GTSNPN, CDR2 SVGIG (reference sequence). The CDR3 contains 14 residues. CDR3 region: CAWRGTGNTGELFF. The DNA for the CDR3 is TGTGCCTGGAGGGGAACAGGGAACACCGGGGAGCTGTTTTTT.

V and J are TRBV29-1 and TRBJ2-1; D gene ambiguous. Trimming took 2 bases from V and 3 from J, leaving 11 bases between them. The CDR3 contains 14 residues. CDR1 is SQVTM and CDR2 is ANQGSEA in the germline V gene. CDR3 residues: CSVESYQNYNEQFF. The CDR3 coding sequence is TGCAGCGTTGAATCTTATCAGAACTACAATGAGCAGTTCTTC.

V and J are TRBV15 and TRBJ1-1, with TRBD1 identical over 7 bases. In germline, CDR1 is LNHNV, CDR2 YYDKDF (reference sequence). The V gene end was trimmed by 2 bases and the J gene end by 5 bases; junction bases not matched to a gene: 5. The CDR3 has 14 amino acids. CDR3 residues: CATSRQGVGTEAFF. CDR3 nucleotides: TGTGCCACCAGCAGACAGGGGGTCGGGACTGAAGCTTTCTTT.

The chain employs TRBV11-2 and TRBJ1-3; 7 bases align to TRBD1. V lost 1 base, J lost 0 bases, and 6 bases stayed unmatched. Per germline, CDR1 SGHAT and CDR2 FQNNGV. This CDR3 spans 17 amino acids. The CDR3 here is CASSLGRGTSSGNTIYF. CDR3 bases: TGTGCCAGCAGCTTAGGCAGGGGGACAAGCTCTGGAAACACCATATATTTT.

V gene TRBV10-2 combines with J gene TRBJ2-3, with D uncertain. This CDR3 has 12 amino acids. Trimming cost V 9 bases and J 4 bases, with 11 bases left between them. The germline V gene encodes CDR1 WSHSY and CDR2 SAAADI. CDR3 nucleotides: TGCGCCAGTAGCTGGGTCGCAGATACGCAGTATTTT. Translating gives CASSWVADTQYF.

The chain couples TRBV6-5 to TRBJ1-5; TRBD1 aligns across 8 bases. CDR1 is MNHEY, CDR2 SVGAGI, per germline. The ends lost 0 bases at V and 7 bases at J; junction bases unmatched: 5. The CDR3 totals 15 residues. CDR3 sequence (DNA): TGTGCCAGCAGTTACTCCCAGGGGGCTTTCCAGCCCCAGCATTTT. It yields the protein CASSYSQGAFQPQHF.

The chain combines TRBV28 with TRBJ2-3; 9 bases are a match to TRBD2. V lost 3 bases and J lost 2; bases outside the gene matches: 3. The germline CDR1 and CDR2 sequences are MDHEN and SYDVKM. The CDR3 length is 15 residues. The CDR3 sequence: CASSFSGSNTDTQYF. Written as DNA, the CDR3 is TGTGCCAGCAGTTTTAGCGGGAGCAACACAGATACGCAGTATTTT.

The gene calls are TRBV18 and TRBJ2-1; 7 bases are shared with TRBD2. The CDR3 loop spans 16 amino acids. Trimming took 2 bases from V and 7 from J; bases not matched to a gene: 11. The germline CDR1 and CDR2 sequences are KGHSH and LQKENI. The CDR3 coding sequence is TGTGCCAGCTCACCATCAGCTGGGGGGGGTTTAAATGAGCAGTTCTTC. Encoded protein: CASSPSAGGGLNEQFF.

CDR3 protein: CASLSPQGTEAFF. CDR3 nucleotide sequence: TGTGCCAGCTTGTCCCCTCAGGGCACTGAAGCTTTCTTT. This chain links TRBV6-5 with TRBJ1-1; weak D call: TRBD1 (5 bases). Germline lookup yields CDR1 MNHEY and CDR2 SVGAGI. CDR3 size: 13 residues. V lost 8 bases, J lost 4 bases, and 14 bases lay in between.

CDR3 nucleotides: TGTGCCACCAGGGGAGGGATAGGGGAAAAACTGTTTTTT. Translated: CATRGGIGEKLFF. V is TRBV12-3 or TRBV12-4 and J is TRBJ1-4; the D gene is possibly TRBD1 (6 bases). V lost 10 bases to trimming and J lost 8 bases, with 17 bases between them. CDR3 length: 13 amino acids.

This clone occurred once. The chain combines TRBV18 with TRBJ1-4; 7 nucleotides agree with TRBD1. With 6 bases clipped from V and 8 bases from J, the junction kept 12 bases outside the gene matches. Germline values: CDR1 KGHSH, CDR2 LQKENI. CDR3 length: 15 residues. The CDR3 region has the DNA TGTGCCAGCTCGCAGGGACAGTCTAAACAGGAAAAACTGTTTTTT. Its protein is CASSQGQSKQEKLFF.